What follows are 25 T cell receptor beta chains derived from one specimen sequenced in a study of patients and donors after allogeneic stem cell transplantation. TCRdb passed the RT-PCR reads through MiXCR, listing each CDR3 protein once. The sample shows about 230,000 distinct CDR3 sequences, over 12% of them seen only once. The sample consisted of blood, either unsorted or a sorted T cell fraction (not recorded which). These receptors were collected from a human donor who was either an allogeneic HSCT recipient or a stem cell or donor lymphocyte infusion donor (not recorded which). It is not recorded whose cells these are; they may come from a transplant donor.

The CDR3 reads CSARDGRTQYF. The CDR3, as DNA: TGCAGTGCTAGAGATGGGAGAACCCAGTACTTC. The genes are TRBV20-1 and TRBJ2-5; tentatively, D is TRBD2 (5 bases). CDR1 DFQATT and CDR2 SNEGSKA come from the germline V gene (reference sequence). The CDR3 sequence is 11 residues long. Trimming pared 0 bases from V and 8 bases from J, leaving 7 bases between.

This clonotype was seen ten or more times. The V call is TRBV20-1, the J call TRBJ2-1; 8 nucleotides align to TRBD2. Germline CDR1 and CDR2: DFQATT and SNEGSKA (reference sequence). The V gene end was trimmed by 7 bases and the J gene end by 1 base; junction bases not matched to a gene: 3. This CDR3 is built from 13 residues. The CDR3 DNA reads TGCAGTGGTGGCGGGGGGTCCTACAATGAGCAGTTCTTC. Translation: CSGGGGSYNEQFF.

This chain links TRBV21-1 with TRBJ2-7; the DNA was not compared with TRBD1, the D call given in the table. TRBV21-1 has pseudogene status. This CDR3 is 17 amino acids long. The chain's CDR3 is CASSKAGQGANSYEQYF. DNA for the CDR3: TGTGCCAGCAGCAAAGCGGGGCAGGGGGCCAACTCCTACGAGCAGTACTTC.

There are many counts of this clonotype. The chain employs TRBV2 and TRBJ1-1; D is perhaps TRBD1 (6 bases). Trimming shortened V by 1 base and J by 1 base, and 19 bases separated the two germline ends. The CDR3 is 18 residues long. CDR1 and CDR2 (germline): SNHLY, FYNNEI. The CDR3 protein is CASSEVIGGRIWNTEAFF. The CDR3, as DNA: TGTGCCAGCAGTGAAGTAATAGGGGGGAGGATATGGAACACTGAAGCTTTCTTT.

Regarding this clonotype: One junction end does not reproduce the germline sequence, and a read error may be involved. The J gene is TRBJ1-2, the V gene TRBV29-1; possibly TRBD1 for D (5 bases). Germline loops: CDR1 SQVTM, CDR2 ANQGSEA. The CDR3 length is 12 residues. Here the CDR3 reads CSVQEGSYGYTF. The CDR3 coding sequence is TGCAGCGTTCAAGAGGGGAGCTATGGCTACACCTTC.

The chain employs TRBV7-9 and TRBJ2-5; 8 bases agree with TRBD1. J gave up 1 base and V 4 bases, and 8 bases lay outside the gene matches. Germline loops: CDR1 SEHNR, CDR2 FQNEAQ (reference sequence). This CDR3 region has 16 residues. CDR3 in DNA: TGTGCCAGCAGCTCCGACAGGGGTTGGGCCCAAGAGACCCAGTACTTC. It is translated as CASSSDRGWAQETQYF.

This clonotype was counted ten times or more. This chain joins TRBV2 and TRBJ2-1, with TRBD1 identical over 8 bases. The germline V gene encodes CDR1 SNHLY and CDR2 FYNNEI. V dropped 6 bases and J dropped 7; count of bases not matched to a gene: 5. The CDR3 is 13 amino acids. In DNA, the CDR3 is TGTGCCAGCAGGACAGGGGTGGGGAATGAGCAGTTCTTC. Protein: CASRTGVGNEQFF.

The chain couples TRBV2 to TRBJ1-6; D unresolved. The CDR3 is made up of 13 amino acids. V was clipped by 7 bases and J by 9 bases, with 13 bases between them. CDR1 is SNHLY and CDR2 is FYNNEI in the germline V gene. The CDR3 DNA follows: TGTGCCAGCATTCGGGGATACGGTTCACCCCTCCACTTT. Translating gives CASIRGYGSPLHF. The full variable domain, with the rest looked up from reference TRBV2 and TRBJ1-6, is EPEVTQTPSHQVTQMGQEVILRCVPISNHLYFYWYRQILGQKVEFLVSFYNNEISEKSEIFDDQFSVERPDGSNFTLKIRSTKLEDSAMYFCASIRGYGSPLHFGNGTRLTVT.

The table lists this clonotype with many counts. V usage is TRBV5-6 and J usage is TRBJ1-1; D unclear. Trimming stripped 2 bases from V and 0 bases from J, with 11 bases between. This CDR3 comprises 15 residues. Germline lookup yields CDR1 SGHDT and CDR2 YYEEEE. CDR3 coding DNA: TGTGCCAGCAGCTTAACAGCGATAATGAACACTGAAGCTTTCTTT. It yields the protein CASSLTAIMNTEAFF. Using reference TRBV5-6 and TRBJ1-1 for the parts outside the CDR3, the full variable domain is DAGVTQSPTHLIKTRGQQVTLRCSPKSGHDTVSWYQQALGQGPQFIFQYYEEEERQRGNFPDRFSGHQFPNYSSELNVNALLLGDSALYLCASSLTAIMNTEAFFGQGTRLTVV.

This chain joins TRBV28 and TRBJ1-2; D might be TRBD1 (5 bases). Germline loops: CDR1 MDHEN, CDR2 SYDVKM. V gave up 5 bases and J gave up 10 bases, with 14 bases separating them. The CDR3 is 12 residues long. This CDR3 is CASSDSFRDYTF. In nucleotides, the CDR3 is TGTGCCAGCAGTGACAGTTTTAGAGACTACACCTTC.

This clonotype was counted ten times or more. The gene calls are TRBV4-1 and TRBJ1-1; D not certain. V was trimmed by 3 bases and J by 10 bases, leaving 15 bases between them. The CDR3 spans 13 residues. Looked up from germline, CDR1 is MGHRA and CDR2 is YSYEKL. The CDR3 DNA is TGCGCCAGCAGCCAGACGCCCTATAGCGGAGCTTTCTTT. Translation: CASSQTPYSGAFF.

This clonotype was seen repeatedly, ten times or more. The CDR3 is CASSLTRLDRGYEQYF. The CDR3 DNA follows: TGTGCCAGCTCACTGACCCGTTTGGACAGGGGGTACGAGCAGTACTTC. This chain joins TRBV18 and TRBJ2-7, with 10 bases matching TRBD1. CDR1 is KGHSH, CDR2 LQKENI, per germline. Trimming took 4 bases from V and 4 from J; bases not matched to a gene: 10. This CDR3 spans 16 amino acids. The full variable domain, completed using reference TRBV18 and TRBJ2-7, is NAGVMQNPRHLVRRRGQEARLRCSPMKGHSHVYWYRQLPEEGLKFMVYLQKENIIDESGMPKERFSAEFPKEGPSILRIQQVVRGDSAAYFCASSLTRLDRGYEQYFGPGTRLTVT.

This clonotype was recorded a few times. This sequence joins TRBV6-1 and TRBJ2-7, with D maybe TRBD1 (6 bases). Germline V CDR1 and CDR2: MNHNS, SASEGT. Trimming took 0 bases from V and 2 from J, leaving 11 bases between them. The CDR3 runs to 15 residues. CDR3 in DNA: TGTGCCAGCAGTGAAGCGAATCACAGGGCCTACGAGCAGTACTTC. As protein: CASSEANHRAYEQYF.

This clonotype was found a few times. The V gene is TRBV5-1, the J gene TRBJ1-2; D is perhaps TRBD1 (5 bases). V gave up 4 bases and J gave up 7 bases, with 17 bases separating them. This CDR3 contains 14 residues. Germline CDR1 SGHRS, CDR2 YFSETQ. The CDR3 sequence is CASSPGTSVGGYTF. CDR3 nucleotide sequence: TGCGCCAGCAGCCCCGGGACGTCGGTCGGTGGCTACACCTTC.

This clonotype was seen a few times. The rearrangement joins TRBV2 to TRBJ1-2; 9 bases are a match to TRBD1. Germline-derived CDR1 and CDR2 are SNHLY and FYNNEI. This CDR3 has 13 amino acids. Trimming at V came to 6 bases and at J to 4 bases, leaving 3 bases not matched to a gene. This CDR3 reads CASRGQGAYGYTF. The CDR3 DNA reads TGTGCCAGCAGGGGACAGGGTGCCTATGGCTACACCTTC.

This chain connects TRBV9 to TRBJ2-5, with D perhaps being TRBD1 or TRBD2 (5 bases each). The V and J ends lost 0 bases and 5 bases respectively, with 11 bases between them. Per the germline V gene, CDR1 is SGDLS and CDR2 is YYNGEE. CDR3 length equals 14 residues. The CDR3 region has the DNA TGTGCCAGCAGCGTAGGTGTTTGGGGGGAGACCCAGTACTTC. Protein product: CASSVGVWGETQYF. Supplemented by reference TRBV9 and TRBJ2-5, the full variable domain reads DSGVTQTPKHLITATGQRVTLRCSPRSGDLSVYWYQQSLDQGLQFLIQYYNGEERAKGNILERFSAQQFPDLHSELNLSSLELGDSALYFCASSVGVWGETQYFGPGTRLLVL.

This clonotype was seen many times. J is TRBJ1-5 and V is TRBV27; perhaps TRBD1 as D (6 bases). The CDR3 is 15 amino acids. Germline V gene data show CDR1 as MNHEY and CDR2 as SMNVEV (reference sequence). V was clipped by 3 bases and J by 4 bases, with 13 bases between them. Here the CDR3 DNA reads TGTGCCAGCAGTTTGCGGGGGGCAGGGAATCAGCCCCAGCATTTT. This sequence encodes CASSLRGAGNQPQHF.

The CDR3 spells CSARHITFAGGPRETQYF. CDR3 bases: TGCAGTGCCCGACACATCACTTTCGCGGGGGGGCCGAGAGAGACCCAGTACTTC. The J gene is TRBJ2-5, the V gene TRBV20-1; TRBD2 matches at 9 bases. Germline-derived CDR1 and CDR2 are DFQATT and SNEGSKA (reference sequence). The CDR3 runs to 18 residues. The V segment lost 6 bases and the J segment 4 bases; nucleotides outside the gene matches: 21.

This clonotype was picked up a small number of times. The CDR3 DNA is TGTGCCAGCAGCCCTCGGACAGGTGAGAACACTGAAGCTTTCTTT. It codes for CASSPRTGENTEAFF. The V gene is TRBV7-3, the J gene TRBJ1-1, with 7 positions matching TRBD1. Germline-derived CDR1 and CDR2 are SGHTA and FQGTGA. V shed 5 bases, J shed 1 base, and the junction held 7 bases outside the gene matches. This CDR3 comprises 15 residues.

The chain employs TRBV29-1 and TRBJ2-4; the match to TRBD2 covers 12 bases. J was trimmed by 0 bases and V by 7 bases; bases with no gene match: 16. Germline CDR1 reads SQVTM; CDR2 reads ANQGSEA. The CDR3 spans 19 residues. This CDR3 reads CSARYPTSGGDLAKNIQYF. The CDR3 nucleotides are TGCAGCGCCCGATACCCGACTAGCGGGGGAGATCTAGCCAAAAACATTCAGTACTTC.

This clonotype was observed a few times. The chain recombines TRBV4-2 with TRBJ1-1; unclear D gene. This CDR3 has 17 amino acids. V shed 0 bases and J shed 1 base, with 15 bases lying between them. Germline V gene lookup returns CDR1 LGHNA and CDR2 YNFKEQ. The CDR3 coding sequence is TGTGCCAGCAGCCAAGACATCTTCGAATCAGAGAACACTGAAGCTTTCTTT. Amino acid sequence: CASSQDIFESENTEAFF.

This clonotype was detected many times. This chain uses TRBV5-1 with TRBJ2-2; TRBD1 matches 7 bases. This CDR3 spans 15 amino acids. J was trimmed by 4 bases and V by 4 bases; bases with no gene match: 7. Germline V gene lookup returns CDR1 SGHRS and CDR2 YFSETQ. CDR3 protein: CASSPQTGLTGELFF. Written as DNA, the CDR3 is TGCGCCAGCAGCCCCCAGACAGGGCTCACCGGGGAGCTGTTTTTT.

This sequence joins TRBV7-9 and TRBJ2-2, with 16 bases lining up with TRBD2. V lost 5 bases and J lost 4; bases outside the gene matches: 4. The CDR3 is 17 amino acids. Germline V gene lookup returns CDR1 SEHNR and CDR2 FQNEAQ (reference sequence). CDR3 in amino acids: CASSRGTSGRATGELFF. CDR3 bases: TGTGCCAGCAGCCGGGGGACTAGCGGGAGGGCCACCGGGGAGCTGTTTTTT.

This clonotype was detected a few times. The chain employs TRBV5-1 and TRBJ2-5, with no clear D. There are 14 residues in the CDR3. Trimming stripped 0 bases from V and 4 bases from J, with 10 bases between. Germline V lookup: CDR1 SGHRS, CDR2 YFSETQ. The CDR3 nucleotides are TGCGCCAGCAGCTTGGCCGGCTCGGGAGAGACCCAGTACTTC. Translation gives CASSLAGSGETQYF.

This clonotype was counted at least ten times. The CDR3 is CASSPALSGGAADTQYF. CDR3 coding DNA: TGTGCCAGCAGCCCCGCTCTTAGCGGGGGGGCCGCAGATACGCAGTATTTT. The chain uses TRBV7-2 and TRBJ2-3; 11 bases match TRBD2. The CDR3 length is 17 residues. From germline, CDR1 is SGHTA and CDR2 FQGNSA. The V and J ends lost 5 bases and 4 bases, in that order; junction bases with no gene match: 11.